The clone carrying this T cell receptor (beta chain) was seen repeatedly, ten times or more. Its antigen remains unidentified. These data originate in a study of tumor-infiltrating lymphocytes in glioblastoma multiforme. Study results and caveats: The TCR and somatic mutation analysis included just one glioblastoma patient.

TCR beta libraries were built from RNA through three nested multiplex PCR rounds using modified ARM-PCR. TCRB-specific cDNA synthesis used 0.45 to 0.5 ug of total RNA. TCRdb ran MiXCR on the multiplex PCR reads and lists one entry per CDR3 protein. The sample has about 18,000 distinct CDR3 sequences; 65% to 75% are singletons. Deletions cut 0 bases from V and 3 bases from J, with 12 bases between. This CDR3 contains 15 residues. Looked up from germline, CDR1 is SGHRS and CDR2 is YFSETQ. The V gene is TRBV5-1, the J gene TRBJ1-1, with D perhaps TRBD1 (5 bases). The material sequenced was peripheral blood. The clonotype comes from a male donor with glioblastoma. The CDR3: CASSLDGGKDTEAFF. The CDR3 DNA is TGCGCCAGCAGCTTGGATGGGGGGAAGGACACTGAAGCTTTCTTT.